Given below is one T cell receptor (beta chain) in context. These data are taken from a study of identical twins. MiXCR, applied by TCRdb to the 5' RACE reads, yields one record per CDR3 protein. The data contain around 490,000 distinct CDR3 sequences, over 11% of them singletons. The data were also submitted as part of a second study, on yellow fever vaccine responses in identical twins.

The source material was CD4+ T cells sorted from blood. This clonotype originated in a woman aged 18 to 35 in good health.

The chain's CDR3 is CAAAPSGGEYEQYF. CDR3 bases: TGTGCCGCTGCACCGTCTGGGGGCGAGTACGAGCAGTACTTC. The rearrangement uses TRBV10-3 and TRBJ2-7; possible D gene TRBD1, 6 bases. The CDR3 sequence is 14 residues long. The V end lost 11 bases, the J end lost 4 bases, and 21 bases lay between the germline ends. The V gene's germline CDR1 is ENHRY and CDR2 SYGVKD.